This T cell receptor beta chain appears in the sequencing data of a study of ipilimumab plus nivolumab after autologous stem cell transplantation. For the study at large: Typical patient got 5 or 6 ipilimumab doses and fewer than 10 nivolumab doses (median). The DLBCL group included primary refractory and relapsed cases. Study outcomes and limitations: TCR repertoire, Treg phenotype and gut microbiota reportedly support more study of this approach.

Libraries were prepared by immunoSEQ multiplex PCR; TCRdb keeps only in-frame clonotypes and omits some of them. The table has 15,000 to 20,000 clones, roughly four fifths seen once. Ipilimumab, 1 mg/kg, started 14 to 28 days after autologous transplant. Of note for this clone: What it binds is unknown.

Germline V gene lookup returns CDR1 SGHTA and CDR2 FQGNSA. This CDR3 is 15 amino acids long. The trim removed 2 bases at V and 4 bases at J, leaving 6 bases unmatched. The rearrangement links TRBV7-2 to TRBJ2-5; 8 bases agree with TRBD1. This sequence originates from a male donor with diffuse large B-cell lymphoma. The sequencing here drew on PBMCs, taken in a trial of ipilimumab plus nivolumab as post-transplant consolidation. CDR3 sequence: CASSLLGQAGETQYF. The CDR3 DNA sequence: TGTGCCAGCAGCTTATTGGGACAGGCAGGAGAGACCCAGTACTTC.